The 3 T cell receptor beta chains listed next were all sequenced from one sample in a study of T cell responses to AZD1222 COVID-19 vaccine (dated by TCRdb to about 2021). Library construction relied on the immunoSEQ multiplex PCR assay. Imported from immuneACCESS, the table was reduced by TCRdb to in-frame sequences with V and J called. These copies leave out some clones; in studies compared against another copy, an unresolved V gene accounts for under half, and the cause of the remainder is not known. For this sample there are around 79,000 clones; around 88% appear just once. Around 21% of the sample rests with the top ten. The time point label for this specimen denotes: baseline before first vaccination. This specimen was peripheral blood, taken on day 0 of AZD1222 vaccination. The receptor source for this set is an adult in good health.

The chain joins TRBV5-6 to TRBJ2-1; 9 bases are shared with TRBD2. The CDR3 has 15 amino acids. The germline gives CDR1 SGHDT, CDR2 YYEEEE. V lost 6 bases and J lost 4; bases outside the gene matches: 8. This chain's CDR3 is CASTLTSGSYNEQFF. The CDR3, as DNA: TGTGCCAGCACTCTGACTAGCGGTAGTTACAATGAGCAGTTCTTC.

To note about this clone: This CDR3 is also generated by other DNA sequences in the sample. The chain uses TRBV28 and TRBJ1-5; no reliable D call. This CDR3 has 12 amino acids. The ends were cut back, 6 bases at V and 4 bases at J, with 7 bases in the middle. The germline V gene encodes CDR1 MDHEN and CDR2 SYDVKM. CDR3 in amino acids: CASSLGNQPQHF. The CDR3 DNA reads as TGTGCCAGCAGCCTAGGTAATCAGCCCCAGCATTTT.

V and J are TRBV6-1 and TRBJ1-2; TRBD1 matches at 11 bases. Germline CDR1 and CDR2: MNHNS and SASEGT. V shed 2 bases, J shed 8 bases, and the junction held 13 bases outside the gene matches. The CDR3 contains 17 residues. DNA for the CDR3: TGTGCCAGCAGTGAAAAAGGACAGGGGGCGCTTTTCTGGGGCTACACCTTC. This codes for CASSEKGQGALFWGYTF.